The 25 T cell receptor beta chains reported below all come from one sample, sequenced in a study of post-analysis software for immune sequencing data. Study observations and caveats: Controls had lower frequencies than patients of a handful of TRBV segments, which included TRBV5-6, TRBV5-1 and TRBV20-1.

Built from TCR beta cDNA, the libraries had unique molecular identifiers in them. TCRdb re-called the PCR reads with MiXCR, one entry per CDR3 protein. The sample has around 440,000 distinct CDR3 sequences, roughly 45% seen once. Their antigens remain unidentified. Sequencing was performed on blood. These receptor sequences come from a girl aged 10 to 17 with multiple sclerosis.

This clonotype was counted between two and nine times. The rearrangement links TRBV12-3 or TRBV12-4 to TRBJ2-7; D call uncertain. Trimming left V 2 bases short and J 6 bases short, with 8 bases between. This CDR3 comprises 12 residues. Here the CDR3 reads CASSLPKGEQYF. Here the CDR3 DNA reads TGTGCCAGCAGTTTACCGAAGGGCGAGCAGTACTTC.

The rearrangement links TRBV7-2 to TRBJ1-2, with unresolved D. V gave up 3 bases and J gave up 5 bases, with 31 bases separating them. Germline CDR1 SGHTA, CDR2 FQGNSA. This CDR3 comprises 20 residues. The CDR3 region is CASSFLLWPSNTRRKYGYTF. DNA for the CDR3: TGTGCCAGCAGCTTCCTCCTATGGCCCTCGAATACAAGGAGAAAGTATGGCTACACCTTC. Combining the CDR3 with reference TRBV7-2 and TRBJ1-2 gives the whole variable domain GAGVSQSPSNKVTEKGKDVELRCDPISGHTALYWYRQSLGQGLEFLIYFQGNSAPDKSGLPSDRFSAERTGGSVSTLTIQRTQQEDSAVYLCASSFLLWPSNTRRKYGYTFGSGTRLTVV.

This clonotype was counted once. This rearrangement joins TRBV27 to TRBJ1-2, with 11 nucleotides matching TRBD1. V lost 4 bases to trimming and J lost 4 bases; unmatched junction nucleotides: 2. Germline V CDR1 and CDR2: MNHEY, SMNVEV (reference sequence). This CDR3 spans 14 amino acids. This CDR3 is CASSWTGGLYGYTF. CDR3 DNA: TGTGCCAGCAGTTGGACAGGGGGCCTCTATGGCTACACCTTC.

V and J are TRBV20-1 and TRBJ1-1; perhaps TRBD1 as D (5 bases). Germline V CDR1 and CDR2: DFQATT, SNEGSKA (reference sequence). CDR3 size: 15 residues. V lost 0 bases, J lost 3 bases, and 14 bases lay in between. CDR3 protein: CSARDSGYFYTEAFF. The CDR3 DNA sequence: TGCAGTGCTAGAGACTCAGGGTACTTTTACACTGAAGCTTTCTTT.

The chain links TRBV20-1 to TRBJ2-3; perhaps TRBD2 as D (6 bases). Germline V CDR1 and CDR2: DFQATT, SNEGSKA (reference sequence). V lost 0 bases and J lost 4, with 17 bases in between. CDR3 length: 16 amino acids. The CDR3 sequence is CSARDRLAHAADTQYF. CDR3 sequence (DNA): TGCAGTGCTAGAGATCGCCTAGCGCACGCCGCAGATACGCAGTATTTT.

The rearrangement joins TRBV28 to TRBJ2-4, with TRBD2 as a possible D gene (5 bases). The CDR3 is 16 amino acids. V dropped 5 bases and J dropped 0 bases, with 14 bases sitting between them. CDR1 and CDR2 (germline): MDHEN, SYDVKM. The CDR3 here is CASSLYPGLAKNIQYF. The DNA for the CDR3 is TGTGCCAGCAGTCTGTACCCGGGATTAGCCAAAAACATTCAGTACTTC.

This clonotype was seen only a few times. The J gene is TRBJ1-5, the V gene TRBV29-1; D might be TRBD1 (6 bases). Germline loops: CDR1 SQVTM, CDR2 ANQGSEA. V dropped 7 bases and J dropped 8 bases, with 27 bases sitting between them. The CDR3 contains 16 residues. The CDR3 sequence is CSARHRDISRREPQHF. DNA for the CDR3: TGCAGCGCCAGGCACCGGGACATCTCGCGTAGGGAGCCCCAGCATTTT.

The genes are TRBV28 and TRBJ1-4; 8 positions match TRBD1. The V gene's germline CDR1 is MDHEN and CDR2 SYDVKM. The CDR3 is 16 residues long. J gave up 3 bases and V 6 bases, and 9 bases lay outside the gene matches. CDR3 loop: CASRRTGTSSNEKLFF. CDR3 DNA sequence: TGTGCCAGCAGACGGACAGGGACGTCCTCTAATGAAAAACTGTTTTTT. The full variable domain, completed using reference TRBV28 and TRBJ1-4, is DVKVTQSSRYLVKRTGEKVFLECVQDMDHENMFWYRQDPGLGLRLIYFSYDVKMKEKGDIPEGYSVSREKKERFSLILESASTNQTSMYLCASRRTGTSSNEKLFFGSGTQLSVL.

This clonotype has just a few counts. This sequence joins TRBV6-4 and TRBJ2-3; D may be TRBD2 (6 bases). Per germline, CDR1 MRHNA and CDR2 SNTAGT. Deletions cut 3 bases from V and 1 base from J, with 11 bases between. The CDR3 runs to 15 residues. CDR3 DNA sequence: TGTGCCAGCAGTGAGGTCGGGGGAGGCACAGATACGCAGTATTTT. Its protein is CASSEVGGGTDTQYF.

With regard to this clonotype: A much larger clone is a single base away; this may be a read error. V gene TRBV5-6 combines with J gene TRBJ2-7, with D perhaps TRBD1 or TRBD2 (5 bases each). There are 14 residues in the CDR3. CDR1 is SGHDT and CDR2 is YYEEEE in the germline V gene. CDR3: CAGSLGDSRYEQYF. CDR3 DNA sequence: TGTGCCGGCAGCTTGGGAGACAGTCGGTACGAGCAGTACTTC.

J is TRBJ2-7 and V is TRBV20-1; TRBD2 agrees at 7 bases. The V and J ends lost 5 bases and 6 bases, in that order; junction bases with no gene match: 7. Germline V gene sequence: CDR1 DFQATT, CDR2 SNEGSKA (reference sequence). The CDR3 sequence is 12 residues long. CDR3 sequence reads: CSASSGIGEQYF. The CDR3 region has the DNA TGCAGTGCTTCCAGCGGGATAGGCGAGCAGTACTTC.

The rearrangement uses TRBV20-1 and TRBJ2-3; tentatively, D is TRBD1 or TRBD2 (6 bases each). V was clipped by 6 bases and J by 3 bases, with 19 bases between them. The CDR3 has 15 amino acids. Germline V gene sequence: CDR1 DFQATT, CDR2 SNEGSKA (reference sequence). The CDR3 protein is CSALGGATLTDTQYF. As DNA, the CDR3 is TGCAGTGCCCTGGGGGGCGCGACGCTAACAGATACGCAGTATTTT.

This chain joins TRBV5-1 and TRBJ2-3, with 7 bases lining up with TRBD1. The CDR3 runs 15 residues. J lost 5 bases, V lost 4 bases, and 10 bases had no gene match. Germline CDR1 SGHRS, CDR2 YFSETQ. In nucleotides, the CDR3 is TGCGCCAGCAGCCTGACAGGGAATCCCGAAGATACGCAGTATTTT. This translates into CASSLTGNPEDTQYF. The complete variable domain, with remaining parts taken from reference TRBV5-1 and TRBJ2-3, reads KAGVTQTPRYLIKTRGQQVTLSCSPISGHRSVSWYQQTPGQGLQFLFEYFSETQRNKGNFPGRFSGRQFSNSRSEMNVSTLELGDSALYLCASSLTGNPEDTQYFGPGTRLTVL.

The gene calls are TRBV6-5 and TRBJ2-7, with 12 bases lining up with TRBD2. The germline V gene has CDR1 MNHEY and CDR2 SVGAGI. The CDR3 loop spans 15 amino acids. V gave up 6 bases and J gave up 5 bases; unmatched junction bases: 8. CDR3 sequence: CASSSPTSGSHEQYF. The CDR3 DNA is TGTGCCAGCAGCTCTCCGACTAGCGGGAGCCACGAGCAGTACTTC.

The CDR3, as DNA: TGTGCCAGCAGCTTAGACCCAGTAGGGGTAAATGAGCAGTTCTTC. Residues: CASSLDPVGVNEQFF. The chain is built from TRBV11-2 and TRBJ2-1, with a weak D call TRBD1 (5 bases). Deletions cut 0 bases from V and 7 bases from J, with 13 bases between. This CDR3 has 15 residues. Germline V CDR1 and CDR2: SGHAT, FQNNGV.

The gene calls are TRBV4-2 and TRBJ2-5; weak D call: TRBD2 (5 bases). CDR1 LGHNA and CDR2 YNFKEQ come from the germline V gene. This CDR3 comprises 15 residues. The germline V and J ends were trimmed by 0 bases and 5 bases, with 13 bases remaining between them. The DNA for the CDR3 is TGTGCCAGCAGCCAAGATAGAGAGGGCGGGGAGACCCAGTACTTC. Translation: CASSQDREGGETQYF.

This clonotype was seen a few times. V gene TRBV27 combines with J gene TRBJ2-4, with 9 bases that match TRBD1. The J call could be wrong; TRBJ2-7 is a better fit for the DNA end. This CDR3 has 14 residues. The germline V gene has CDR1 MNHEY and CDR2 SMNVEV (reference sequence). The CDR3 sequence: CASSFGQGKDEQYF. The CDR3 region has the DNA TGTGCCAGCAGTTTCGGACAGGGGAAAGACGAGCAGTACTTC.

The rearrangement uses TRBV19 and TRBJ1-2, with D perhaps matching TRBD1 (5 bases). CDR3 length: 16 amino acids. Trimming took 0 bases from V and 0 from J, leaving 11 bases between them. The germline V gene encodes CDR1 LNHDA and CDR2 SQIVND (reference sequence). The CDR3 is CASSIDPGTANYGYTF. The CDR3 bases are TGTGCCAGTAGTATAGACCCCGGGACCGCTAACTATGGCTACACCTTC. The full variable domain, rest sourced from reference TRBV19 and TRBJ1-2, is DGGITQSPKYLFRKEGQNVTLSCEQNLNHDAMYWYRQDPGQGLRLIYYSQIVNDFQKGDIAEGYSVSREKKESFPLTVTSAQKNPTAFYLCASSIDPGTANYGYTFGSGTRLTVV.

The V gene is TRBV20-1, the J gene TRBJ2-5, with 13 bases that match TRBD2. Germline lookup yields CDR1 DFQATT and CDR2 SNEGSKA (reference sequence). V was pared by 3 bases and J by 3 bases, with 4 bases of the junction left unmatched. This CDR3 spans 15 amino acids. The CDR3 spells CSARAGTSGKETQYF. Here the CDR3 DNA reads TGCAGTGCTAGGGCCGGGACTAGCGGGAAAGAGACCCAGTACTTC.

This chain connects TRBV29-1 to TRBJ2-1, with 7 bases matching TRBD1. CDR3 size: 14 residues. V was pared by 6 bases and J by 10 bases, with 15 bases of the junction left unmatched. Germline lookup yields CDR1 SQVTM and CDR2 ANQGSEA. DNA of the CDR3: TGCAGCGTGGCGGACAGGACCAGATCCTACGAGCAGTTCTTC. It codes for CSVADRTRSYEQFF.

This clonotype was recorded a few times. The gene calls are TRBV4-1 and TRBJ2-7; 9 bases align to TRBD2. J lost 3 bases, V lost 1 base, and 13 bases had no gene match. This CDR3 comprises 18 residues. Germline V gene sequence: CDR1 MGHRA, CDR2 YSYEKL. CDR3 sequence reads: CASSQGLIRLADFYEQYF. The DNA for the CDR3 is TGCGCCAGCAGCCAAGGATTAATAAGACTAGCGGATTTCTACGAGCAGTACTTC.

The chain employs TRBV10-3 and TRBJ1-1, with D tentatively TRBD1 (5 bases). Trimming left V 6 bases short and J 1 base short, with 12 bases between. The CDR3 is 14 residues long. Germline loops: CDR1 ENHRY, CDR2 SYGVKD. As DNA, the CDR3 is TGTGCCATCAGCGTACAGGAGAGGAACACTGAAGCTTTCTTT. Protein sequence: CAISVQERNTEAFF.

The chain carries TRBV6-2 or TRBV6-3 and TRBJ2-1; TRBD2 agrees at 9 bases. The V gene's germline CDR1 is MNHEY and CDR2 SVGEGT. J was trimmed by 14 bases and V by 5 bases; bases with no gene match: 16. CDR3 length: 15 residues. The CDR3, as DNA: TGTGCCAGCAGTCCCTCCGGGCGGGAGGGTCCCCCGGAGTTCTTC. Residues: CASSPSGREGPPEFF.

The V call is TRBV12-3 or TRBV12-4, the J call TRBJ2-6; a possible D gene is TRBD1 (5 bases). This CDR3 is 16 amino acids long. Trimming pared 5 bases from V and 4 bases from J, leaving 15 bases between. The CDR3 coding sequence is TGTGCCAGCAGTCCCCTGGTGGGGCCAGGGGCCAACGTCCTGACTTTC. This translates into CASSPLVGPGANVLTF.

This clonotype was detected only a few times. This sequence joins TRBV7-2 and TRBJ2-5; TRBD1 might be the D (5 bases). The CDR3 sequence is 13 residues long. V gave up 5 bases and J gave up 5 bases, with 12 bases separating them. Germline lookup yields CDR1 SGHTA and CDR2 FQGNSA. Here the CDR3 DNA reads TGTGCCAGCAGCACGAGTAGGGGTGAGACCCAGTACTTC. Amino acids: CASSTSRGETQYF.